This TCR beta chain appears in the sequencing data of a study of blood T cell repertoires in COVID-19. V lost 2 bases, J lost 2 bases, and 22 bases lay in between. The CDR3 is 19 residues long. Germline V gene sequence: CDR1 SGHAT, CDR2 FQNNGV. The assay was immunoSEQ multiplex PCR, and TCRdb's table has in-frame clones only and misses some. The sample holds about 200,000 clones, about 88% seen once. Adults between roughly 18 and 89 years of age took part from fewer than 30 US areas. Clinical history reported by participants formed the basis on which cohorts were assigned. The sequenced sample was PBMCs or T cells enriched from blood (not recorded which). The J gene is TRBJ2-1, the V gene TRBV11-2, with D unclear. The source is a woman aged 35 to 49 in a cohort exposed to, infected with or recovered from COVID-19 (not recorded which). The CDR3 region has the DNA TGTGCCAGCAGCTTATGGGCCCGCCTACGATCTCGGCCCTACAATGAGCAGTTCTTC. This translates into CASSLWARLRSRPYNEQFF.